These 32 T cell receptor beta chains were sequenced from one sample in a study of follicular helper T cells after annual influenza vaccination. Time point meaning: 2015-2016 season, pre-vaccination. TCRdb keeps only in-frame clones here, not all; method: immunoSEQ multiplex PCR. The sample includes almost 9,500 clones, over 85% of them seen just once. The starting material was CXCR5+ CD38- circulating T follicular helper cells from blood, obtained on the day of influenza vaccination. Noted subset: circulating Tfh, non-naive CD4+CXCR5+PD-1+ (ICOS+CD38+ or ICOS-CD38-). The receptor set was obtained from an adult who received the influenza vaccine.

V is TRBV19 and J is TRBJ1-2, with TRBD1 identical over 9 bases. CDR3 size: 16 residues. The germline V gene has CDR1 LNHDA and CDR2 SQIVND (reference sequence). With 5 bases clipped from V and 6 bases from J, the junction kept 13 bases outside the gene matches. For the CDR3, the DNA is TGTGCCAGTAGTTCTTTGGGACAGGGAGGGCGACATGGCTACACCTTC. Residues: CASSSLGQGGRHGYTF.

The rearrangement links TRBV7-2 to TRBJ2-7; D is unclear. The germline CDR1 and CDR2 sequences are SGHTA and FQGNSA. Trimming stripped 5 bases from V and 6 bases from J, with 11 bases between. This CDR3 has 12 amino acids. The CDR3 region is CASSLDISEQYF. The CDR3 DNA reads as TGTGCCAGCAGCCTCGATATATCCGAGCAGTACTTC.

J is TRBJ1-2 and V is TRBV6-1; D not resolved. Trimming stripped 3 bases from V and 7 bases from J, with 6 bases between. The germline V gene has CDR1 MNHNS and CDR2 SASEGT. The CDR3 spans 11 residues. The CDR3 DNA is TGTGCCAGCAGTGATTTTCGTGGCTACACCTTC. Translation gives CASSDFRGYTF.

CDR3 coding DNA: TGTGCCAGCAGCTTAGGGCCTGGTGTGGGGACTGAAGCTTTCTTT. As protein: CASSLGPGVGTEAFF. This chain links TRBV11-2 with TRBJ1-1; D gene uncertain. The CDR3 runs to 15 residues. The V end was cut by 1 base, the J end by 5 bases, with 14 bases between. Germline V gene lookup returns CDR1 SGHAT and CDR2 FQNNGV.

This sequence joins TRBV2 and TRBJ2-3; no clear D gene. In germline, CDR1 is SNHLY, CDR2 FYNNEI. This CDR3 is 13 amino acids long. The germline V and J ends were trimmed by 1 base and 14 bases, with 16 bases remaining between them. The CDR3 loop reads CASSEGSRIGRYF. In DNA form, the CDR3 reads TGTGCCAGCAGTGAAGGGTCTCGAATCGGACGGTATTTT.

This clone was detected once. The chain is built from TRBV5-1 and TRBJ1-1; 8 nucleotides match TRBD1. Germline values: CDR1 SGHRS, CDR2 YFSETQ. This CDR3 is built from 15 residues. The V gene end was trimmed by 3 bases and the J gene end by 4 bases; junction bases not matched to a gene: 8. CDR3 protein: CASSSSGTGPTEAFF. The CDR3 coding sequence is TGCGCCAGCAGCTCGTCCGGGACAGGCCCCACTGAAGCTTTCTTT.

For this clone: The germline gene is not matched at one end of the junction; a read error may be the cause. The chain carries TRBV15 and TRBJ2-3; D unresolved. This CDR3 is built from 14 residues. Germline CDR1 LNHNV, CDR2 YYDKDF (reference sequence). As DNA, the CDR3 is TGTGCCACCAGCAGAGGGTCTACAGCTGATATGCAGTATTTT. It encodes CATSRGSTADMQYF.

The V gene is TRBV27, the J gene TRBJ1-1; TRBD1 matches 11 bases. This CDR3 contains 15 residues. The V segment lost 3 bases and the J segment 4 bases; nucleotides outside the gene matches: 4. Germline CDR1 is MNHEY and CDR2 is SMNVEV (reference sequence). CDR3 loop: CASSFQGQGATEAFF. The CDR3, as DNA: TGTGCCAGCAGTTTTCAAGGACAGGGGGCCACTGAAGCTTTCTTT.

The genes are TRBV30 and TRBJ1-6, with 10 bases identical to TRBD1. The CDR3 spans 15 residues. Germline trimming cut 3 bases from V and 10 bases from J; bases unmatched to any gene: 9. CDR1 and CDR2 from the germline V gene are GTSNPN and SVGIG (reference sequence). CDR3 sequence: CAWSPRQGAESPLHF. Written as DNA, the CDR3 is TGTGCCTGGAGCCCCCGACAGGGGGCAGAATCACCCCTCCACTTT. The full variable domain, in which reference TRBV30 and TRBJ1-6 provide the parts outside the CDR3, is SQTIHQWPATLVQPVGSPLSLECTVEGTSNPNLYWYRQAAGRGLQLLFYSVGIGQISSEVPQNLSASRPQDRQFILSSKKLLLSDSGFYLCAWSPRQGAESPLHFGNGTRLTVT.

The chain is built from TRBV7-8 and TRBJ1-2; D possibly corresponds to TRBD1 (6 bases). Between the trimmed V and J ends, which lost 5 bases and 4 bases, there was a span of 17 bases. Germline V lookup: CDR1 SGHVS, CDR2 FQNEAQ. The CDR3 loop spans 15 amino acids. The CDR3 reads CASSQSAGVVYGYTF. For the CDR3, the DNA is TGTGCCAGCAGCCAGTCCGCAGGGGTCGTCTATGGCTACACCTTC.

The rearrangement joins TRBV7-2 to TRBJ1-6; no definite D call. V lost 2 bases, J lost 7 bases, and 12 bases lay in between. The CDR3 is 15 residues long. Germline V gives CDR1 SGHTA, CDR2 FQGNSA. The CDR3 nucleotides read TGTGCCAGCAGCTTAAGTGTCGTGACAAATTCACCCCTCCACTTT. Translating it yields CASSLSVVTNSPLHF.

This chain joins TRBV5-6 and TRBJ2-7; 13 bases are a match to TRBD2. The CDR3 contains 15 residues. V lost 4 bases and J lost 2; bases outside the gene matches: 3. The V gene's germline CDR1 is SGHDT and CDR2 YYEEEE. CDR3 protein: CASSRTSGGAYEQYF. The CDR3 bases are TGTGCCAGCAGCCGTACTAGCGGGGGGGCCTACGAGCAGTACTTC. The whole variable domain, filled in from reference TRBV5-6 and TRBJ2-7, reads DAGVTQSPTHLIKTRGQQVTLRCSPKSGHDTVSWYQQALGQGPQFIFQYYEEEERQRGNFPDRFSGHQFPNYSSELNVNALLLGDSALYLCASSRTSGGAYEQYFGPGTRLTVT.

The chain uses TRBV2 and TRBJ1-6, with D perhaps TRBD1 (5 bases). Trimming took 6 bases from V and 10 from J, leaving 13 bases between them. This CDR3 is 13 amino acids long. The germline gives CDR1 SNHLY, CDR2 FYNNEI. The CDR3: CASRGASDSPLHF. CDR3 coding DNA: TGTGCCAGCAGAGGGGCGTCCGACTCACCCCTCCACTTT.

This clone showed up just once. V usage is TRBV5-1 and J usage is TRBJ1-1, with D possibly matching TRBD1 (6 bases). Germline V gives CDR1 SGHRS, CDR2 YFSETQ. The V end lost 5 bases, the J end lost 7 bases, and 21 bases lay between the germline ends. CDR3 length: 15 amino acids. The CDR3 region is CASREHRTQGIEAFF. DNA of the CDR3: TGCGCCAGCAGAGAACATCGTACCCAGGGGATTGAAGCTTTCTTT.

The chain joins TRBV7-2 to TRBJ1-2; D gene uncertain. CDR1 and CDR2 (germline): SGHTA, FQGNSA. The CDR3 consists of 13 residues. V was cut by 5 bases and J by 4 bases, with 11 bases left in between. The CDR3 region is CASSPGILYGYTF. The DNA of the CDR3 is TGTGCCAGCAGCCCCGGGATCCTCTATGGCTACACCTTC.

The chain combines TRBV6-1 with TRBJ2-7; 10 nucleotides align to TRBD1. CDR1 is MNHNS, CDR2 SASEGT, per germline. The CDR3 runs 14 residues. CDR3 in amino acids: CAISGTGVGYEQYF. The CDR3 nucleotides are TGTGCTATAAGTGGGACAGGGGTGGGCTACGAGCAGTACTTC.

The CDR3 region is CASSLSGGVGSGNTIYF. DNA for the CDR3: TGTGCCAGCAGCTTATCGGGGGGAGTCGGCTCTGGAAACACCATATATTTT. The rearrangement uses TRBV7-3 and TRBJ1-3; a possible D gene is TRBD1 (5 bases). V was trimmed by 2 bases and J by 0 bases, leaving 14 bases between them. The CDR3 is made up of 17 amino acids. Germline V CDR1 and CDR2: SGHTA, FQGTGA.

DNA of the CDR3: TGTGCCAGCAGCCTCAGACAGGGTAATGAAAAACTGTTTTTT. Amino acids: CASSLRQGNEKLFF. The rearrangement uses TRBV7-2 and TRBJ1-4; 7 bases are shared with TRBD1. The length of the CDR3 is 14 residues. V dropped 5 bases and J dropped 4; count of bases not matched to a gene: 4. Per germline, CDR1 SGHTA and CDR2 FQGNSA. Based on the CDR3 plus reference TRBV7-2 and TRBJ1-4, the full variable domain is GAGVSQSPSNKVTEKGKDVELRCDPISGHTALYWYRQSLGQGLEFLIYFQGNSAPDKSGLPSDRFSAERTGGSVSTLTIQRTQQEDSAVYLCASSLRQGNEKLFFGSGTQLSVL.

The rearrangement links TRBV29-1 to TRBJ1-1, with 7 bases matching TRBD1. The CDR3 runs 13 residues. The V gene's germline CDR1 is SQVTM and CDR2 ANQGSEA. V gave up 7 bases and J gave up 3 bases; unmatched junction bases: 8. In nucleotides, the CDR3 is TGCAGCGCTGCTACCCAGGGGGACACTGAAGCTTTCTTT. Encoded protein: CSAATQGDTEAFF. Combining the CDR3 with reference TRBV29-1 and TRBJ1-1 gives the whole variable domain SAVISQKPSRDICQRGTSLTIQCQVDSQVTMMFWYRQQPGQSLTLIATANQGSEATYESGFVIDKFPISRPNLTFSTLTVSNMSPEDSSIYLCSAATQGDTEAFFGQGTRLTVV.

The rearrangement joins TRBV7-6 to TRBJ1-6; unclear D gene. The germline V gene has CDR1 SGHVS and CDR2 FNYEAQ. Deletions cut 7 bases from V and 16 bases from J, with 11 bases between. The length of the CDR3 is 10 residues. The CDR3 sequence is CASMNSLLHF. The DNA of the CDR3 is TGTGCCAGCATGAACAGCTTACTCCACTTT.

This clone was detected only once. CDR3 amino acids: CASSYTLTNTEAFF. For the CDR3, the DNA is TGTGCCAGCAGTTATACGCTCACGAACACTGAAGCTTTCTTT. V is TRBV6-5 and J is TRBJ1-1; no definite D call. Germline values: CDR1 MNHEY, CDR2 SVGAGI. The CDR3 length is 14 residues. V was clipped by 3 bases and J by 1 base, with 9 bases between them.

The chain has TRBV6-6 and TRBJ1-3; D not certain. CDR3 length: 13 amino acids. V was shortened by 0 bases and J by 2 bases, with 2 bases between the two germline ends. Germline values: CDR1 MNHNY, CDR2 SVGAGI (reference sequence). The CDR3 region has the DNA TGTGCCAGCAGTTACTCGACTGGAAACACCATATATTTT. It translates to CASSYSTGNTIYF.

The chain is built from TRBV10-3 and TRBJ2-1; D tentatively fits TRBD1 or TRBD2 (5 bases each). The V and J ends lost 2 bases and 8 bases respectively, with 13 bases between them. The CDR3 has 14 amino acids. The germline CDR1 and CDR2 sequences are ENHRY and SYGVKD. The DNA of the CDR3 is TGTGCCATCAGTGAGAGGGGATGGGACGATGAGCAGTTCTTC. This encodes CAISERGWDDEQFF.

CDR3 residues: CASSPRQGYGYTF. The CDR3 DNA is TGTGCCAGTAGCCCTCGACAGGGCTATGGCTACACCTTC. The chain employs TRBV19 and TRBJ1-2, with TRBD1 matching over 7 bases. This CDR3 spans 13 amino acids. The germline V gene has CDR1 LNHDA and CDR2 SQIVND (reference sequence). The V gene end was trimmed by 6 bases and the J gene end by 4 bases; junction bases not matched to a gene: 5.

The chain is built from TRBV27 and TRBJ2-3; TRBD2 matches at 10 bases. Germline V gives CDR1 MNHEY, CDR2 SMNVEV (reference sequence). CDR3 length: 16 residues. Losses at the gene ends were 7 bases for V and 4 bases for J; bases not matched to a gene: 11. The CDR3 sequence: CASNSGSGGFPDTQYF. CDR3 bases: TGTGCCAGCAACTCCGGTAGCGGGGGGTTCCCAGATACGCAGTATTTT.

CDR3 sequence: CASSPETSYNEQFF. Here the CDR3 DNA reads TGTGCCAGCAGCCCGGAAACTAGTTACAATGAGCAGTTCTTC. The chain combines TRBV7-9 with TRBJ2-1; maybe TRBD2 (5 bases). The CDR3 is made up of 14 amino acids. Trimming left V 5 bases short and J 4 bases short, with 12 bases between. Germline V lookup: CDR1 SEHNR, CDR2 FQNEAQ (reference sequence).

This sequence joins TRBV7-3 and TRBJ1-1; tentative D call: TRBD1 (5 bases). Germline V lookup: CDR1 SGHTA, CDR2 FQGTGA. V lost 5 bases to trimming and J lost 2 bases, with 18 bases between them. CDR3 length: 16 amino acids. This CDR3 is CASSQVRANPNTEAFF. The DNA of the CDR3 is TGTGCCAGCAGCCAGGTCAGGGCCAACCCAAACACTGAAGCTTTCTTT.

The CDR3 nucleotides are TGTGCCAGCAGCTTAGCGTTAGGACAGGGGCGCTACGAGCAGTACTTC. Its translation: CASSLALGQGRYEQYF. The chain couples TRBV7-2 to TRBJ2-7; 9 bases are shared with TRBD1. This CDR3 comprises 16 residues. After removal of 0 bases from V and 3 bases from J, the junction contained 6 bases not matched to a gene. Germline assignment: CDR1 SGHTA and CDR2 FQGNSA.

Points on this clone: This specimen includes other DNA sequences encoding the same CDR3. The chain carries TRBV15 and TRBJ1-5; D is perhaps TRBD1 (6 bases). Looked up from germline, CDR1 is LNHNV and CDR2 is YYDKDF (reference sequence). Trimming pared 3 bases from V and 6 bases from J, leaving 12 bases between. The CDR3 runs 14 residues. Here the CDR3 DNA reads TGTGCCACCAGCAGGGGGCAGGGGAGTCAGCCCCAGCATTTT. Residues: CATSRGQGSQPQHF.

The rearrangement links TRBV12-5 to TRBJ1-1; 8 nucleotides line up with TRBD1. Germline V gene lookup returns CDR1 LGHNT and CDR2 FRNRAP. There are 16 residues in the CDR3. Trimming at V came to 0 bases and at J to 1 base, leaving 4 bases not matched to a gene. CDR3 residues: CASGLVPGTGNTEAFF. CDR3 nucleotide sequence: TGTGCTAGTGGTTTGGTACCCGGGACAGGGAACACTGAAGCTTTCTTT. The complete variable domain, with remaining parts taken from reference TRBV12-5 and TRBJ1-1, reads DARVTQTPRHKVTEMGQEVTMRCQPILGHNTVFWYRQTMMQGLELLAYFRNRAPLDDSGMPKDRFSAEMPDATLATLKIQPSEPRDSAVYFCASGLVPGTGNTEAFFGQGTRLTVV.

The chain couples TRBV28 to TRBJ2-4, with unresolved D. The CDR3 has 12 residues. Trimming pared 2 bases from V and 7 bases from J, leaving 6 bases between. CDR1 is MDHEN, CDR2 SYDVKM, per germline. CDR3 loop: CASSLPGNIQYF. Written as DNA, the CDR3 is TGTGCCAGCAGTTTACCCGGTAACATTCAGTACTTC.

This clone was observed once. The DNA of the CDR3 is TGCAGCGCAAATAAACAGGGAGCGGACACTGAAGCTTTCTTT. This translates into CSANKQGADTEAFF. The genes are TRBV29-1 and TRBJ1-1, with D tentatively TRBD1 (6 bases). Per the germline V gene, CDR1 is SQVTM and CDR2 is ANQGSEA. The CDR3 is 14 residues long. With 7 bases removed from V and 3 bases from J, the gap between germline ends came to 18 bases.